These 30 T cell receptor beta chains share one sample of origin, sequenced in a study of T cell repertoires in cytomegalovirus infection. TCRdb ran MiXCR on the reads and lists one entry per CDR3 protein. This sample carries more than 650,000 distinct CDR3 sequences, about a third of them seen once, and the ten largest clones take around 3%. The sequenced material came from PBMCs. These receptors came from a human donor in good health (CMV status not recorded). Some clones in this sample may be carry-over from other donors' samples.

The chain is built from TRBV6-5 and TRBJ2-7; unclear D gene. Per germline, CDR1 MNHEY and CDR2 SVGAGI. The CDR3 spans 16 residues. Deletions cut 0 bases from V and 0 bases from J, with 12 bases between. Here the CDR3 DNA reads TGTGCCAGCAGTTACTCGAAAATCAGTCCCTCCTACGAGCAGTACTTC. As protein: CASSYSKISPSYEQYF.

This clonotype appeared a few times. V is TRBV7-9 and J is TRBJ1-2; D may be TRBD1 (5 bases). Germline lookup yields CDR1 SEHNR and CDR2 FQNEAQ (reference sequence). V was shortened by 1 base and J by 5 bases, with 8 bases between the two germline ends. This CDR3 spans 13 amino acids. The CDR3 is CASSLGDGYGYTF. The DNA of the CDR3 is TGTGCCAGCAGCTTAGGGGACGGTTATGGCTACACCTTC. The full variable domain, completed using reference TRBV7-9 and TRBJ1-2, is DTGVSQNPRHKITKRGQNVTFRCDPISEHNRLYWYRQTLGQGPEFLTYFQNEAQLEKSRLLSDRFSAERPKGSFSTLEIQRTEQGDSAMYLCASSLGDGYGYTFGSGTRLTVV.

This chain links TRBV5-6 with TRBJ2-1, with unresolved D. Per germline, CDR1 SGHDT and CDR2 YYEEEE. CDR3 size: 13 residues. Trimming removed 9 bases from V and 5 bases from J, with 15 bases in between. The CDR3 here is CAIGFGPHNEQFF. The CDR3 nucleotides read TGTGCCATTGGATTCGGACCCCACAATGAGCAGTTCTTC.

The chain couples TRBV6-6 to TRBJ1-5, with D possibly matching TRBD1 (6 bases). The CDR3 runs 14 residues. Germline CDR1 and CDR2: MNHNY and SVGAGI (reference sequence). V lost 6 bases, J lost 4 bases, and 13 bases lay in between. The CDR3 DNA follows: TGTGCCAGCAGGGACCCGGGGGCAAATCAGCCCCAGCATTTT. Amino acids: CASRDPGANQPQHF.

The DNA of the CDR3 is TGTGCCAGCAGTTACTCCCCCGACAGTTTGGATGAGCAGTTCTTC. Protein: CASSYSPDSLDEQFF. This chain uses TRBV6-2 or TRBV6-3 with TRBJ2-1, with D possibly matching TRBD1 (5 bases). Germline V gene data show CDR1 as MNHEY and CDR2 as SVGEGT. The CDR3 has 15 amino acids. V was clipped by 0 bases and J by 8 bases, with 14 bases between them.

This clonotype came up many times. The chain carries TRBV7-8 and TRBJ2-3; 7 nucleotides match TRBD2. This CDR3 region has 14 residues. CDR1 is SGHVS and CDR2 is FQNEAQ in the germline V gene. V gave up 4 bases and J gave up 4 bases; unmatched junction bases: 5. The CDR3 coding sequence is TGTGCCAGCAGCTCCCGCGGGGGTGCAGATACGCAGTATTTT. It translates to CASSSRGGADTQYF.

This sequence joins TRBV7-8 and TRBJ2-5, with 12 bases identical to TRBD1. This CDR3 has 15 amino acids. V was clipped by 8 bases and J by 5 bases; unmatched bases: 9. The V gene's germline CDR1 is SGHVS and CDR2 FQNEAQ. The CDR3 bases are TGTGCCAGCCGGGACAGGGGGCTTCGTAAGGAGACCCAGTACTTC. Its translation: CASRDRGLRKETQYF.

This clonotype was counted ten times or more. The genes are TRBV6-1 and TRBJ2-1; no reliable D call. The CDR3 contains 13 residues. V was shortened by 7 bases and J by 7 bases, with 14 bases between the two germline ends. In germline, CDR1 is MNHNS, CDR2 SASEGT. Here the CDR3 reads CASTRFVGNEQFF. The CDR3 bases are TGTGCCAGCACTAGATTTGTGGGTAATGAGCAGTTCTTC.

This clonotype was detected only a few times. The rearrangement links TRBV10-3 to TRBJ1-1; no clear D. V lost 2 bases, J lost 0 bases, and 10 bases lay in between. The germline CDR1 and CDR2 sequences are ENHRY and SYGVKD. CDR3 size: 15 residues. CDR3 in amino acids: CAISEDELMNTEAFF. The DNA of the CDR3 is TGTGCCATCAGTGAGGATGAGCTTATGAACACTGAAGCTTTCTTT.

The sample holds a few counts of this clonotype. The V call is TRBV7-2, the J call TRBJ2-2, with D maybe TRBD1 (6 bases). The CDR3 loop spans 14 amino acids. Germline CDR1 SGHTA, CDR2 FQGNSA. V lost 5 bases and J 3 bases, leaving 10 bases between the germline ends. Here the CDR3 reads CASSQQGHTGELFF. The CDR3 nucleotides are TGTGCCAGCAGCCAACAGGGACACACCGGGGAGCTGTTTTTT. Supplemented by reference TRBV7-2 and TRBJ2-2, the full variable domain reads GAGVSQSPSNKVTEKGKDVELRCDPISGHTALYWYRQSLGQGLEFLIYFQGNSAPDKSGLPSDRFSAERTGGSVSTLTIQRTQQEDSAVYLCASSQQGHTGELFFGEGSRLTVL.

J is TRBJ2-7 and V is TRBV10-3; 11 nucleotides align to TRBD1. With V trimmed by 4 bases and J by 4 bases, 9 bases remained unmatched. This CDR3 is built from 16 residues. Germline V gives CDR1 ENHRY, CDR2 SYGVKD. CDR3 nucleotide sequence: TGTGCCATCAGTGGTGGCGGGACAGGGGGAATGTACGAGCAGTACTTC. This translates into CAISGGGTGGMYEQYF.

Comment on this clonotype: An end of the junction does not agree with germline; a read error may underlie this. The genes are TRBV7-2 and TRBJ2-1, with 9 bases aligning to TRBD2. The CDR3 length is 13 residues. Looked up from germline, CDR1 is SGHTA and CDR2 is FQGNSA. The CDR3 is CASSLAGRIEQFF. CDR3 nucleotide sequence: TGTGCCAGCAGCCTAGCGGGAAGGATTGAGCAGTTCTTC.

The chain employs TRBV4-3 and TRBJ1-5; 7 nucleotides align to TRBD1. Germline CDR1 is LGHNA and CDR2 is YSLEER. V gave up 6 bases and J gave up 0 bases; unmatched junction bases: 5. CDR3 length: 15 residues. The CDR3 here is CASRGPGGSNQPQHF. CDR3 bases: TGCGCCAGCAGGGGGCCAGGGGGTAGCAATCAGCCCCAGCATTTT.

CDR3 in DNA: TGTGCCAGCAGCTTAGTCGGCGGGACAGGGGGAGATCCCAATGAGCAGTTCTTC. Its protein product is CASSLVGGTGGDPNEQFF. The chain employs TRBV11-2 and TRBJ2-1; 11 bases align to TRBD1. Germline V gene sequence: CDR1 SGHAT, CDR2 FQNNGV. The CDR3 runs 18 residues. V lost 1 base, J lost 6 bases, and 11 bases stayed unmatched.

This clonotype has a handful of counts. The CDR3 bases are TGTGCCAGCACCGCCCGTCGGTTAGCTAACTATGGCTACACCTTC. Its protein is CASTARRLANYGYTF. The chain employs TRBV12-3 or TRBV12-4 and TRBJ1-2; D gene unclear. The CDR3 is 15 amino acids. Trimming stripped 7 bases from V and 0 bases from J, with 15 bases between.

This clonotype appeared a few times. The chain joins TRBV20-1 to TRBJ1-2; D is perhaps TRBD1 (5 bases). The V and J ends lost 1 base and 0 bases respectively, with 12 bases between them. This CDR3 has 15 amino acids. Germline V gene data show CDR1 as DFQATT and CDR2 as SNEGSKA (reference sequence). CDR3 loop: CSARVTGSPNYGYTF. In DNA, the CDR3 is TGCAGTGCTAGAGTTACAGGAAGTCCTAACTATGGCTACACCTTC.

About this clonotype: One junction end disagrees with the germline gene, perhaps due to a read error. The rearrangement joins TRBV7-6 to TRBJ2-7; D gene unclear. In germline, CDR1 is SGHVS, CDR2 FNYEAQ. CDR3 length: 8 residues. CDR3 sequence: CASSPRNF. As DNA, the CDR3 is TGTGCCAGCAGCCCCCGGAACTTC. Drawing the rest from reference TRBV7-6 and TRBJ2-7, the complete variable domain is GAGVSQSPRYKVTKRGQDVALRCDPISGHVSLYWYRQALGQGPEFLTYFNYEAQQDKSGLPNDRFSAERPEGSISTLTIQRTEQRDSAMYRCASSPRNFGPGTRLTVT.

A word on this clonotype: The conserved final phenylalanine or tryptophan is absent from the CDR3, which likely points to a read error. No DNA is shown, since the ends of the CDR3 on it are uncertain; the CDR3 is the one TCRdb lists. The rearrangement links TRBV12-3 or TRBV12-4 to TRBJ2-3; the table's TRBD2 call for D was not verified on the DNA. Inclusive of both ends, the CDR3 amounts to 13 amino acids. CDR3 protein: CASSPGLAGTLGY.

This clonotype appeared many times. The chain employs TRBV7-2 and TRBJ1-5, with D hard to call. V was shortened by 4 bases and J by 4 bases, with 8 bases between the two germline ends. The CDR3 is 13 amino acids. The germline V gene encodes CDR1 SGHTA and CDR2 FQGNSA. The CDR3 DNA is TGTGCCAGCAGCTCACGACCTAATCAGCCCCAGCATTTT. Translation gives CASSSRPNQPQHF.

The chain has TRBV29-1 and TRBJ2-3, with a weak D call TRBD1 (5 bases). The V end lost 5 bases, the J end lost 4 bases, and 10 bases lay between the germline ends. The CDR3 is 12 amino acids. Germline V gene data show CDR1 as SQVTM and CDR2 as ANQGSEA. As DNA, the CDR3 is TGCAGCGTTTCCAGGGAACCAGATACGCAGTATTTT. The encoded protein is CSVSREPDTQYF.

The genes are TRBV6-1 and TRBJ2-1; 10 bases align to TRBD2. The CDR3 length is 15 residues. From germline, CDR1 is MNHNS and CDR2 SASEGT. V dropped 7 bases and J dropped 1; count of bases not matched to a gene: 4. The CDR3 DNA follows: TGTGCCAGCAACTCAGCGGGGGGGTCCTACAATGAGCAGTTCTTC. Protein sequence: CASNSAGGSYNEQFF.

The V and J genes are TRBV6-1 and TRBJ2-1; 8 nucleotides agree with TRBD1. V was clipped by 5 bases and J by 5 bases; unmatched bases: 8. The CDR3 length is 15 residues. Germline CDR1 and CDR2: MNHNS and SASEGT. CDR3 residues: CASSPGQGSDNEQFF. CDR3 DNA sequence: TGTGCCAGCAGTCCTGGACAGGGAAGCGACAATGAGCAGTTCTTC.

J is TRBJ1-5 and V is TRBV9; D is uncertain. Germline V gene lookup returns CDR1 SGDLS and CDR2 YYNGEE. This CDR3 is built from 15 residues. Trimming cost V 4 bases and J 7 bases, with 18 bases left between them. The CDR3 protein is CASSQTPGNGQPQHF. The CDR3 DNA reads TGTGCCAGCAGCCAGACCCCGGGGAACGGCCAGCCCCAGCATTTT.

This clonotype has just a few counts. The rearrangement joins TRBV4-1 to TRBJ1-1; TRBD1 is a possible D gene (5 bases). V dropped 1 base and J dropped 1 base, with 10 bases sitting between them. The germline CDR1 and CDR2 sequences are MGHRA and YSYEKL. The CDR3 consists of 15 residues. The CDR3 bases are TGCGCCAGCAGCCAAGCGAGCGGGGCGAACACTGAAGCTTTCTTT. It codes for CASSQASGANTEAFF.

This rearrangement joins TRBV24-1 to TRBJ2-3; D is ambiguous. V lost 6 bases and J lost 4, with 16 bases in between. The CDR3 consists of 15 residues. The germline gives CDR1 KGHDR, CDR2 SFDVKD. The CDR3 sequence: CATSQDAGWPDTQYF. For the CDR3, the DNA is TGTGCCACCAGTCAAGACGCAGGCTGGCCAGATACGCAGTATTTT.

V and J are TRBV20-1 and TRBJ2-1; D remains unclear. The CDR3 is 16 residues long. Per germline, CDR1 DFQATT and CDR2 SNEGSKA (reference sequence). Trimming stripped 0 bases from V and 8 bases from J, with 20 bases between. CDR3 coding DNA: TGCAGTGCTAGAGATCTCGAGGCTATTTGGAGCGATGAGCAGTTCTTC. As protein: CSARDLEAIWSDEQFF.

The chain combines TRBV2 with TRBJ1-5; 10 positions match TRBD1. The CDR3 contains 17 residues. V lost 6 bases and J lost 3; bases outside the gene matches: 11. Germline-derived CDR1 and CDR2 are SNHLY and FYNNEI. The CDR3, as DNA: TGTGCCAGCAGGACGGCGGGACAGGGGATTGTCAATCAGCCCCAGCATTTT. Its translation: CASRTAGQGIVNQPQHF.

This chain links TRBV5-5 with TRBJ2-2; D is uncertain. CDR1 and CDR2 from the germline V gene are SGHKS and YYEKEE (reference sequence). V was shortened by 0 bases and J by 1 base, with 10 bases between the two germline ends. The CDR3 is 16 residues long. The chain's CDR3 is CASSLAPPQNTGELFF. The CDR3 DNA reads as TGTGCCAGCAGCTTGGCCCCCCCGCAGAACACCGGGGAGCTGTTTTTT.

The V call is TRBV13, the J call TRBJ2-1; D gene uncertain. V lost 2 bases and J lost 3, with 8 bases in between. CDR1 is PRHDT, CDR2 FYEKMQ, per germline (reference sequence). This CDR3 region has 14 residues. CDR3 residues: CASSLMNFYNEQFF. As DNA, the CDR3 is TGTGCCAGCAGCTTAATGAACTTCTACAATGAGCAGTTCTTC.

This clonotype occurred a few times. The chain joins TRBV20-1 to TRBJ1-5; D uncertain. With 6 bases removed from V and 4 bases from J, the gap between germline ends came to 10 bases. Per germline, CDR1 DFQATT and CDR2 SNEGSKA (reference sequence). This CDR3 has 12 amino acids. CDR3 residues: CSAQTTNQPQHF. The CDR3 DNA reads as TGCAGTGCCCAGACAACTAATCAGCCCCAGCATTTT.